The clone carrying this T cell receptor beta chain was counted a few times. The antigen remains undetermined. The entry originates in a study of cytomegalovirus exposure and HLA in healthy donors. Study details: Early released data had around 88 million unique TCRs, all coming from HLA-typed donors.

PCR involved 60 Vbeta and 13 Jbeta primers. The data were produced by immunoSEQ multiplex PCR, yet TCRdb's version contains in-frame clones alone and is incomplete. This sample has about 120,000 clones, with about 60% found just once. Whole-study findings and limits: In a later analysis, TCR beta V- and J-gene trimming was associated with a missense DCLRE1C variant. Within the data, a cluster of highly shared sequence variants was likely a sequencing artifact.

From germline, CDR1 is MGHRA and CDR2 YSYEKL. CDR3 length: 15 amino acids. V was clipped by 1 base and J by 7 bases; unmatched bases: 5. This TCR derives from a man in his forties in good health and CMV-seropositive. The J gene is TRBJ2-1, the V gene TRBV4-1; TRBD2 matches at 9 bases. The material sequenced was PBMCs. CDR3 residues: CASSQVALAGNEQFF. CDR3 sequence (DNA): TGCGCCAGCAGCCAAGTGGCGCTAGCGGGAAATGAGCAGTTCTTC.